The clone carrying this TCR beta chain was seen many times. The antigen remains unidentified. The data were taken from a study of T cells in Graves' hyperthyroidism and ophthalmopathy. The study's findings and limits: Expanded thyroid clonotypes (above 0.001) were mostly also found in blood. In simple terms, a model built on 13 V-J features told ophthalmopathy apart from stable hyperthyroidism.

Graves' hyperthyroidism was deemed stable absent ophthalmopathy progression within 18 months. Each diagnosis drew on symptoms, thyroxine, TRAb, thyroid ultrasound and orbital computed tomography findings. Amplification of TCR beta CDR3 regions used RNA as the template. HTBI primers were the set used in a first-round RT-PCR of the TCR CDR3. TCRdb fed the multiplex PCR reads into MiXCR, producing one record per CDR3 protein. In the table there are about 320,000 distinct CDR3 sequences, around 16% of which are singletons. The J segment lost 5 bases and the V segment lost 8 bases, leaving 19 bases of the junction unmatched. This CDR3 is 17 amino acids long. Germline CDR1 and CDR2: SGHNT and YENEEA.

The chain uses TRBV11-3 and TRBJ2-5; TRBD2 aligns across 8 bases. The sequenced sample consisted of blood. The origin of this receptor is a man between 25 and 39 years old with Graves' hyperthyroidism. The CDR3 region has the DNA TGTGCCAGCTCGAGGGGGACCGGGACTAGTCATATCGAGACCCAGTACTTC. Amino acid sequence: CASSRGTGTSHIETQYF.